This entry features one TCR beta chain sequence. Antigen specificity is unknown. TCRdb reprocessed the 5' RACE reads via MiXCR and lists one record per CDR3 protein. The sample carries roughly 400,000 distinct CDR3 sequences, 15% to 20% recorded once. The sample is drawn from a study of T cells after yellow fever vaccination. Notes on the study in general: Repertoires sorted by FACS could include abundant clonotypes that are contaminants from the bulk population. CD4 and CD8 compartments shared a small share of clonotypes. Peak timing came faster in the weaker secondary response, day 5 versus 15. Reappearance after the booster was seen for most primary-vaccination clones, at 95% to 97% CD4 and roughly 90% CD8.

Germline V gene sequence: CDR1 SEHNR, CDR2 FQNEAQ (reference sequence). The CDR3 has 13 residues. Trimming removed 5 bases at V and 2 bases at J, with 10 bases between. This receptor was taken from a man aged 18-30 years who received the YFV17D yellow fever vaccine. This specimen was PBMCs, taken before the yellow fever booster vaccination. The chain carries TRBV7-9 and TRBJ2-7; D could derive from TRBD1 or TRBD2 (5 bases each). This CDR3 reads CASSHVGAYEQYF. CDR3 DNA sequence: TGTGCCAGCAGCCACGTGGGGGCCTACGAGCAGTACTTC.